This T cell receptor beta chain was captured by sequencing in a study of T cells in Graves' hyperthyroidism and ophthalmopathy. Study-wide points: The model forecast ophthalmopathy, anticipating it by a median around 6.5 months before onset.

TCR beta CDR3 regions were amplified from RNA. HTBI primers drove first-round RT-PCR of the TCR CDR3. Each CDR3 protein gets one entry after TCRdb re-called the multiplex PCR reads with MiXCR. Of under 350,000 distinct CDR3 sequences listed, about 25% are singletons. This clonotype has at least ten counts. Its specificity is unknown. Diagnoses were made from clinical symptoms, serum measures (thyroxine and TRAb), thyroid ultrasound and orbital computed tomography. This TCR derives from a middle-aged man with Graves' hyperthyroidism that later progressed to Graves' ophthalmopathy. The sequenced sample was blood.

CDR3 region: CSARYRSGLAGPTDTQYF. The DNA for the CDR3 is TGCAGTGCTAGATATCGTTCGGGACTAGCGGGACCCACAGATACGCAGTATTTT. This chain joins TRBV20-1 and TRBJ2-3; 13 nucleotides agree with TRBD2. The CDR3 extends over 18 amino acids. Germline CDR1 is DFQATT and CDR2 is SNEGSKA (reference sequence). V lost 2 bases, J lost 2 bases, and 10 bases stayed unmatched.